This T cell receptor beta chain was recovered during a study of shared T cell receptors in the human thymus. Germline lookup yields CDR1 SEHNR and CDR2 FQNEAQ (reference sequence). The CDR3 contains 15 residues. V trimming: 1 base; J trimming: 6 bases; junction bases outside the gene matches: 2. TCRdb's copy holds only in-frame clones and misses some; the assay was immunoSEQ multiplex PCR. The data hold hundreds of thousands of clones, with roughly 90% observed a single time. Only one count was recorded for this clone. Other nucleotide sequences in the sample specify the same CDR3. These data were also reused for a study on human thymus T cells. According to that study: Immunologically healthy infants in Finland undergoing congenital heart defect surgery were the donors. Obtained as resections during corrective heart surgery, the thymus tissue was then studied. Related studies found that unrelated individuals share highly overlapping thymic repertoires.

The rearrangement links TRBV7-9 to TRBJ2-3; 12 nucleotides match TRBD2. This sequence was found in a boy younger than two with a congenital heart defect. What was sequenced was thymocytes. The CDR3 here is CASSLGLAGGDTQYF. CDR3 nucleotide sequence: TGTGCCAGCAGCTTAGGCCTAGCGGGAGGGGATACGCAGTATTTT.